A single T cell receptor beta chain is shown here with its context. This sample stems from a study of shared clonotypes between healthy human individuals. CDR3 length: 13 residues. Germline values: CDR1 KGHSH, CDR2 LQKENI. The V end lost 3 bases, the J end lost 5 bases, and 10 bases lay between the germline ends. Only in-frame clones appear in the TCRdb table, and some are missing; sequencing was by immunoSEQ multiplex PCR. The profile shows hundreds of thousands of clones, roughly 72% of them singletons. The V gene is TRBV18, the J gene TRBJ2-5; D call uncertain. The origin of this receptor is a woman younger than 45 in good health. The sample taken for sequencing was memory CD4+ T cells sorted from blood. Documented subset: CD45RA-negative fraction. The CDR3 loop reads CASSPDLSETQYF. DNA for the CDR3: TGTGCCAGCTCACCGGACCTGTCGGAGACCCAGTACTTC.